This T cell receptor (beta chain) comes out of a study of OX40 agonist ivuxolimab in advanced cancers. This CDR3 comprises 13 residues. Germline V gene sequence: CDR1 SEHNR, CDR2 FQNEAQ (reference sequence). Deletions cut 6 bases from V and 3 bases from J, with 11 bases between. Assay used: immunoSEQ multiplex PCR; TCRdb lists only in-frame clones, some missing. The profile shows tens of thousands of clones, roughly 83% of them singletons. This clonotype originated in an adult with an advanced solid tumor such as melanoma, head and neck, liver or kidney cancer. The rearrangement joins TRBV7-9 to TRBJ1-1; D gene unclear. The source was CD4+ or CD8+ T cells sorted from blood, collected in a trial of the OX40 agonist ivuxolimab. For the CDR3, the DNA is TGTGCCAGCAGTCCAGGCTGGGACACTGAAGCTTTCTTT. Protein: CASSPGWDTEAFF.